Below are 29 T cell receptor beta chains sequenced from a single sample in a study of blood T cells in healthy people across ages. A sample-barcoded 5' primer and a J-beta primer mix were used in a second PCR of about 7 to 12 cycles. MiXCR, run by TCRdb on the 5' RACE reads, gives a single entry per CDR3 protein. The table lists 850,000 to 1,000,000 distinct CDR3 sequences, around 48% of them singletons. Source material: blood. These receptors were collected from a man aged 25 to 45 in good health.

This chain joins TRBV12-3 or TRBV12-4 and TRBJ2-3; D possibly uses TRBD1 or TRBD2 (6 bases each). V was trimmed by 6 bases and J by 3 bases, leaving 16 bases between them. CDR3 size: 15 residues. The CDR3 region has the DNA TGTGCCAGCAGGGACTACAGGGAAGGAACAGATACGCAGTATTTT. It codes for CASRDYREGTDTQYF.

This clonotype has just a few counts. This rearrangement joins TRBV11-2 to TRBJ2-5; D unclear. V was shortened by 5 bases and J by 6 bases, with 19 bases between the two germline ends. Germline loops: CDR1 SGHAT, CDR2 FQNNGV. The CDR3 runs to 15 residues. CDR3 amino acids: CASSHERATAQTQYF. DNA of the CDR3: TGTGCCAGCAGCCACGAACGAGCTACCGCTCAGACCCAGTACTTC.

The CDR3 nucleotides are TGTGCCAGCAGCGCCCGCCGGGACAGGTGGAACACTGAAGCTTTCTTT. Amino acids: CASSARRDRWNTEAFF. The J gene is TRBJ1-1, the V gene TRBV7-9, with 8 bases matching TRBD1. Trimming removed 5 bases from V and 1 base from J; junction bases left unmatched: 9. Germline CDR1 is SEHNR and CDR2 is FQNEAQ (reference sequence). The length of the CDR3 is 16 residues.

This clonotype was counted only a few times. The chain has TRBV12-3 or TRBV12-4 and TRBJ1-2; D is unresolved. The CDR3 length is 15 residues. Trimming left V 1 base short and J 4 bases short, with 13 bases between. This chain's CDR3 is CASSLVGSSVYGYTF. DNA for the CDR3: TGTGCCAGCAGTTTAGTAGGGTCGAGTGTCTATGGCTACACCTTC.

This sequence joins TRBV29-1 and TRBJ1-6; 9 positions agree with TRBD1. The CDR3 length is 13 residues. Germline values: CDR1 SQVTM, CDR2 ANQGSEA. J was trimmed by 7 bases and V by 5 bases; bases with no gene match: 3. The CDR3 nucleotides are TGCAGCGTTTCGGACAGGGGCAATTCACCCCTCCACTTT. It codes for CSVSDRGNSPLHF. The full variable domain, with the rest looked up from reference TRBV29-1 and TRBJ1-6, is SAVISQKPSRDICQRGTSLTIQCQVDSQVTMMFWYRQQPGQSLTLIATANQGSEATYESGFVIDKFPISRPNLTFSTLTVSNMSPEDSSIYLCSVSDRGNSPLHFGNGTRLTVT.

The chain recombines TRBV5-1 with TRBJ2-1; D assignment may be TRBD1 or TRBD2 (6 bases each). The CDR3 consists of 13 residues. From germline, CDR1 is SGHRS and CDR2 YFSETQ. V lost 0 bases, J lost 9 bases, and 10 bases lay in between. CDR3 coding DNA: TGCGCCAGCAGCTTGGGTGGGGGGCCTGAGCAGTTCTTC. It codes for CASSLGGGPEQFF.

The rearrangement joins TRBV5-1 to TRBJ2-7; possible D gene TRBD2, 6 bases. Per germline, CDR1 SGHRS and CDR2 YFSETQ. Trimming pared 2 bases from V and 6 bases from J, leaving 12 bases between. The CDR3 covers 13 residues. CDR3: CASSFISGGEQYF. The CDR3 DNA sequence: TGCGCCAGCAGCTTTATCTCCGGGGGCGAGCAGTACTTC. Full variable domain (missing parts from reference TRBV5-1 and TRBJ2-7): KAGVTQTPRYLIKTRGQQVTLSCSPISGHRSVSWYQQTPGQGLQFLFEYFSETQRNKGNFPGRFSGRQFSNSRSEMNVSTLELGDSALYLCASSFISGGEQYFGPGTRLTVT.

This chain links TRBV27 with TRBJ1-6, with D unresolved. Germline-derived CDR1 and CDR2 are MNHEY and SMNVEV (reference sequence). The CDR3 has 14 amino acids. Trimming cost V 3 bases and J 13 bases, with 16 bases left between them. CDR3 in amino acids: CASSFRALGSPLHF. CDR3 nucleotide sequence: TGTGCCAGCAGTTTTCGGGCACTAGGATCGCCCCTCCACTTT.

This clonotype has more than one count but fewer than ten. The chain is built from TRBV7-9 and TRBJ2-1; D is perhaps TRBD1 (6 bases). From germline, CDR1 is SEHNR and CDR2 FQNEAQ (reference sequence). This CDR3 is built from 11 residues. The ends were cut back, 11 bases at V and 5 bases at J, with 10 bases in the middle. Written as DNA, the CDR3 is TGTGCCGGGAACAGGGACAATGAGCAGTTCTTC. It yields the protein CAGNRDNEQFF. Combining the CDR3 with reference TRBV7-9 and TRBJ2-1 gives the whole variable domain DTGVSQNPRHKITKRGQNVTFRCDPISEHNRLYWYRQTLGQGPEFLTYFQNEAQLEKSRLLSDRFSAERPKGSFSTLEIQRTEQGDSAMYLCAGNRDNEQFFGPGTRLTVL.

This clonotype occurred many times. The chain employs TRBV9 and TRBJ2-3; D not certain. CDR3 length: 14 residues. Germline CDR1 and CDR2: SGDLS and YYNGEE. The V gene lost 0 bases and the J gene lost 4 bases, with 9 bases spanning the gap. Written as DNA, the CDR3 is TGTGCCAGCAGCGTAGGAACAGCCTCAGATACGCAGTATTTT. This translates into CASSVGTASDTQYF.

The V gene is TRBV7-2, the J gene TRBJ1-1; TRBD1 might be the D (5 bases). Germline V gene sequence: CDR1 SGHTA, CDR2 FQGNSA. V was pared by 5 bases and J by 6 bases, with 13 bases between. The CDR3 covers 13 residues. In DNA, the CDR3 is TGTGCCAGCAGCAACCGGGACCTCGCTGAAGCTTTCTTT. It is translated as CASSNRDLAEAFF.

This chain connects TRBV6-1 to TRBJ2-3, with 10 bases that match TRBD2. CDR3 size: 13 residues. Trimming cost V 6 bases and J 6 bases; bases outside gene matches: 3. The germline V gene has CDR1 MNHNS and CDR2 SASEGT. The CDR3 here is CASRTSGLDTQYF. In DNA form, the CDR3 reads TGTGCCAGCAGGACTAGCGGGTTGGATACGCAGTATTTT.

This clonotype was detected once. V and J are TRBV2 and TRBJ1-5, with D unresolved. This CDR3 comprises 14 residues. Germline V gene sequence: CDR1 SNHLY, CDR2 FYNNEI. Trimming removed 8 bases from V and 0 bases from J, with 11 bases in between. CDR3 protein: CASFEGYSNQPQHF. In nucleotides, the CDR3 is TGTGCCAGCTTTGAGGGTTATAGCAATCAGCCCCAGCATTTT.

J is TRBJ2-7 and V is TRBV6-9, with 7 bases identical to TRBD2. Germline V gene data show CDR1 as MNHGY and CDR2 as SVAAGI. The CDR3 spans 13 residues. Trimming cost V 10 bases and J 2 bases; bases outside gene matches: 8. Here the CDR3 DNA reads TGTGCCACCACTGGGACTAAGACCTACGAGCAGTACTTC. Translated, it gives CATTGTKTYEQYF.

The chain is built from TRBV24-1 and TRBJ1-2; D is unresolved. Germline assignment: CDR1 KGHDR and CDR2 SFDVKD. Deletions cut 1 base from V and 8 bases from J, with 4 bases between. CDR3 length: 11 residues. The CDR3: CATSDLYGYTF. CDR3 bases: TGTGCCACCAGTGATTTATACGGCTACACCTTC.

The CDR3 is CASSLQGEYEQYF. The CDR3, as DNA: TGCGCCAGCAGCTTACAGGGGGAGTACGAGCAGTACTTC. The chain couples TRBV5-1 to TRBJ2-7, with 8 positions matching TRBD1. Germline CDR1 reads SGHRS; CDR2 reads YFSETQ. The CDR3 extends over 13 amino acids. The V gene end was trimmed by 2 bases and the J gene end by 4 bases; junction bases not matched to a gene: 2.

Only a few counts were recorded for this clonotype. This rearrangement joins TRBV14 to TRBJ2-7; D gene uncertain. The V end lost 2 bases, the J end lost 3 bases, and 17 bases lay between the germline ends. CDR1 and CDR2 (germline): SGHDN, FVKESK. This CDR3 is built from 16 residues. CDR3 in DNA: TGTGCCAGCAGCCAACTACTGTGGTCAGAAAGCTACGAGCAGTACTTC. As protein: CASSQLLWSESYEQYF.

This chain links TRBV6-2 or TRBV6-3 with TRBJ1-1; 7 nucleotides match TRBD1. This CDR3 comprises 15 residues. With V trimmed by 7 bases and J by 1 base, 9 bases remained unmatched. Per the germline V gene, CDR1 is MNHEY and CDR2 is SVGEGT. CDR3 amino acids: CASKGGGLGNTEAFF. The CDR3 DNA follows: TGTGCCAGCAAAGGAGGGGGCTTAGGGAACACTGAAGCTTTCTTT.

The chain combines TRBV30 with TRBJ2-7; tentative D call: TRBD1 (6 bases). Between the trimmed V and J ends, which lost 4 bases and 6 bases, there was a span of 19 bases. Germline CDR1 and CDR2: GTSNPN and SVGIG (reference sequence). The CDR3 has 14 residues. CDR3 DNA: TGTGCCTGGACACAGAACAGGGTATGGGCCGAGCAGTACTTC. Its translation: CAWTQNRVWAEQYF.

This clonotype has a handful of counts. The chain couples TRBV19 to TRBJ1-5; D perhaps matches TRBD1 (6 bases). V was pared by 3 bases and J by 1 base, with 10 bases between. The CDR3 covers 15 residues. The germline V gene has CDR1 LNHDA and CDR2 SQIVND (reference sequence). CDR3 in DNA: TGTGCCAGTAGTATTAGGGGGAGGAGCAATCAGCCCCAGCATTTT. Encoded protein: CASSIRGRSNQPQHF.

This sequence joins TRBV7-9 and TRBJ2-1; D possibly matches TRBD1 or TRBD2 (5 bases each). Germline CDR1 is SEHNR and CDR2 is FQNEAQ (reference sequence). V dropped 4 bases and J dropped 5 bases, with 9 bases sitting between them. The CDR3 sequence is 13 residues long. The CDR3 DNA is TGTGCCAGCAGCTGGGGGTCCGACAATGAGCAGTTCTTC. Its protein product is CASSWGSDNEQFF.

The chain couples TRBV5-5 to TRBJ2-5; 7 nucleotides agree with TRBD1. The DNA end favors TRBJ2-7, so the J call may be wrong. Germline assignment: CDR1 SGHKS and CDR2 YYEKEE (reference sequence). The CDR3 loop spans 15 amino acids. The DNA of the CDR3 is TGTGCCAGCAGCTTCCGACAGGGCCTCTCCTACGAGCAGTACTTC. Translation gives CASSFRQGLSYEQYF.

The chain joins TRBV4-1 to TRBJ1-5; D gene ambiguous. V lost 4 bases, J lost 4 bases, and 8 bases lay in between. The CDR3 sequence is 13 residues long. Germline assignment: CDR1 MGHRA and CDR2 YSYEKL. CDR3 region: CASSPRINQPQHF. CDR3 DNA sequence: TGCGCCAGCAGCCCTCGCATAAATCAGCCCCAGCATTTT.

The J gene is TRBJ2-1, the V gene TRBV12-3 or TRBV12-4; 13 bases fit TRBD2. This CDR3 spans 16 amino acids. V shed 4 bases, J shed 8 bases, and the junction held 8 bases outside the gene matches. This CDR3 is CASSWGLAGWADEQFF. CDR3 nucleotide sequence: TGTGCCAGCAGTTGGGGACTAGCGGGGTGGGCCGATGAGCAGTTCTTC.

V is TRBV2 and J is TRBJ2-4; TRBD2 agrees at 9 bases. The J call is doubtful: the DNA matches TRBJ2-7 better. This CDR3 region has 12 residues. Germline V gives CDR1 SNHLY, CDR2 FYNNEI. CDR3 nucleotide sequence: TGTGCCATTAAGCGGGGGGCTTACGAGCAGTACTTC. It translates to CAIKRGAYEQYF.

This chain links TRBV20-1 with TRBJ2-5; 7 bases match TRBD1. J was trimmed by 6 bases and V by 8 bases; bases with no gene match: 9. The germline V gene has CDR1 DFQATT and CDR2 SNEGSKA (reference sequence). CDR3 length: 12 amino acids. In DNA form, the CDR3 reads TGCAGTACCAGACAGGGTGGGAAGACCCAGTACTTC. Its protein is CSTRQGGKTQYF.

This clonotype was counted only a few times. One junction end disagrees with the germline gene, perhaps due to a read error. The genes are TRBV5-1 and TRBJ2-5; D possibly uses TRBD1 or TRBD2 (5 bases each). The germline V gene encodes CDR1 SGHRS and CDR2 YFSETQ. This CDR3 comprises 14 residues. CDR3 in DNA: TGTGCCAGCAGTTCGGGACGCCTCCAAGAGACCCAGTACTTC. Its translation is CASSSGRLQETQYF.

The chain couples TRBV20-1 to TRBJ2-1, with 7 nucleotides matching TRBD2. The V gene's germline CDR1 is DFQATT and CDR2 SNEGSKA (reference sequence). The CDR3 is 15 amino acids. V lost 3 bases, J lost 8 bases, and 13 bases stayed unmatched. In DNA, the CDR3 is TGCAGTGCTAGGGCCCCGGGGGGAAGGTTACATGAGCAGTTCTTC. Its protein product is CSARAPGGRLHEQFF.

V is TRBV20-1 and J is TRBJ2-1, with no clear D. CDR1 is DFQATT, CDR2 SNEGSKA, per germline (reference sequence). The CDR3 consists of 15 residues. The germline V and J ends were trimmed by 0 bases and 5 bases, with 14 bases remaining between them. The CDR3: CSARDLETLHNEQFF. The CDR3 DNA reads TGCAGTGCTAGAGATCTCGAGACCCTTCACAATGAGCAGTTCTTC.